The 15 T cell receptor beta chains given below trace back to one sample, sequenced in a study of radiation and T cells in renal cell carcinoma. The method was immunoSEQ multiplex PCR; TCRdb's version includes in-frame clones alone and lacks a portion of them. The sample records approximately 150,000 clones, 86% being singletons. Stated time point: blood 4 weeks post-SBRT, at nephrectomy. Documented treatment: 15 Gy SBRT to primary tumor, nephrectomy 4 weeks later. Sequenced material: blood, taken from a patient whose treatment included radiotherapy and nephrectomy. The receptor source for this set is a woman in her 50s with renal cell carcinoma.

V is TRBV6-1 and J is TRBJ1-3, with a weak D call TRBD1 (5 bases). The germline V and J ends were trimmed by 2 bases and 4 bases, with 12 bases remaining between them. The germline CDR1 and CDR2 sequences are MNHNS and SASEGT. The CDR3 runs to 15 residues. The CDR3 coding sequence is TGTGCCAGCAGTGAATCGGGGGAAGGCGGAAACACCATATATTTT. Encoded protein: CASSESGEGGNTIYF.

This chain joins TRBV30 and TRBJ1-5; TRBD1 matches at 7 bases. This CDR3 comprises 15 residues. V shed 5 bases and J 3 bases; nucleotides not matched to a gene: 10. Germline V lookup: CDR1 GTSNPN, CDR2 SVGIG (reference sequence). The CDR3 DNA sequence: TGTGCCTGGGGACCGGGACAGAAGAACAATCAGCCCCAGCATTTT. Translating gives CAWGPGQKNNQPQHF.

This chain uses TRBV19 with TRBJ2-4; D may be TRBD1 (5 bases). The length of the CDR3 is 17 residues. V lost 7 bases and J 3 bases, leaving 22 bases between the germline ends. Germline V CDR1 and CDR2: LNHDA, SQIVND (reference sequence). CDR3 sequence: CASKPGSRDLGKNIQYF. CDR3 in DNA: TGTGCCAGTAAACCCGGCTCCAGGGATCTCGGCAAAAACATTCAGTACTTC.

The genes are TRBV7-9 and TRBJ2-7; tentative D call: TRBD1 (5 bases). V lost 1 base and J lost 6, with 13 bases in between. CDR3 size: 14 residues. From germline, CDR1 is SEHNR and CDR2 FQNEAQ (reference sequence). CDR3 DNA sequence: TGTGCCAGCAGCTTAGAGGGCAGGGCTTCCGAGCAGTACTTC. It yields the protein CASSLEGRASEQYF.

This chain connects TRBV28 to TRBJ1-1; a possible D gene is TRBD1 (6 bases). The V end lost 6 bases, the J end lost 11 bases, and 13 bases lay between the germline ends. This CDR3 spans 11 amino acids. From germline, CDR1 is MDHEN and CDR2 SYDVKM. The CDR3 nucleotides read TGTGCCAGCAGCTTAGACAGGACGGCTTTCTTT. It codes for CASSLDRTAFF.

There are a few counts of this clone. This chain uses TRBV10-1 with TRBJ1-1; D is unresolved. CDR3 length: 12 residues. Looked up from germline, CDR1 is WNHNN and CDR2 is SYGVQD (reference sequence). V was trimmed by 4 bases and J by 4 bases, leaving 7 bases between them. The CDR3 reads CASSAGSTEAFF. In nucleotides, the CDR3 is TGCGCCAGCAGTGCGGGGAGCACTGAAGCTTTCTTT.

The chain uses TRBV5-1 and TRBJ2-2; no clear D. The CDR3 consists of 16 residues. The V and J ends lost 0 bases and 2 bases respectively, with 11 bases between them. Germline CDR1 SGHRS, CDR2 YFSETQ. The CDR3 loop reads CASSLDAATNTGELFF. In nucleotides, the CDR3 is TGCGCCAGCAGCTTGGATGCAGCTACTAACACCGGGGAGCTGTTTTTT. The full variable domain, its missing parts supplied by reference TRBV5-1 and TRBJ2-2, is KAGVTQTPRYLIKTRGQQVTLSCSPISGHRSVSWYQQTPGQGLQFLFEYFSETQRNKGNFPGRFSGRQFSNSRSEMNVSTLELGDSALYLCASSLDAATNTGELFFGEGSRLTVL.

This clone was seen once. This chain joins TRBV6-1 and TRBJ1-2, with D perhaps TRBD1 (5 bases). The CDR3 sequence is 13 residues long. CDR1 is MNHNS and CDR2 is SASEGT in the germline V gene. V lost 4 bases, J lost 6 bases, and 12 bases lay in between. The CDR3 loop is CASSVQGRDGYTF. The CDR3 region has the DNA TGTGCCAGCAGTGTTCAGGGTCGGGATGGCTACACCTTC.

This chain uses TRBV4-3 with TRBJ2-6; TRBD2 agrees at 7 bases. Germline V lookup: CDR1 LGHNA, CDR2 YSLEER. CDR3 length: 17 amino acids. The junction had 6 bases not matched to a gene; V was cut back by 1 base and J by 3 bases. Written as DNA, the CDR3 is TGCGCCAGCAGCCAAGTAATGGGAGGGGTTGGGGCCAACGTCCTGACTTTC. Protein product: CASSQVMGGVGANVLTF.

The chain has TRBV7-2 and TRBJ1-2; TRBD1 matches at 8 bases. Germline values: CDR1 SGHTA, CDR2 FQGNSA. The CDR3 runs 14 residues. The junction had 3 bases not matched to a gene; V was cut back by 2 bases and J by 4 bases. CDR3 DNA: TGTGCCAGCAGCTTACGGGGACAGGTCTATGGCTACACCTTC. Amino acids: CASSLRGQVYGYTF.

The chain recombines TRBV7-7 with TRBJ2-1, with 10 bases lining up with TRBD2. V lost 4 bases and J lost 6; bases outside the gene matches: 3. This CDR3 is built from 14 residues. The germline V gene has CDR1 SSHAT and CDR2 FNYEAQ (reference sequence). CDR3 coding DNA: TGTGCCAGCAGCTACAGCGGGGGGGCCAATGAGCAGTTCTTC. Its translation: CASSYSGGANEQFF.

This chain connects TRBV7-3 to TRBJ2-3; possible D gene TRBD1, 5 bases. V lost 3 bases and J 4 bases, leaving 11 bases between the germline ends. The CDR3 has 14 residues. The germline CDR1 and CDR2 sequences are SGHTA and FQGTGA. CDR3 DNA: TGTGCCAGCAGCTTGACGGTGGGGCCAGATACGCAGTATTTT. Residues: CASSLTVGPDTQYF.

J is TRBJ2-1 and V is TRBV5-1; 9 positions match TRBD1. Germline lookup yields CDR1 SGHRS and CDR2 YFSETQ. With V trimmed by 0 bases and J by 6 bases, 4 bases remained unmatched. The CDR3 spans 15 residues. The CDR3 bases are TGCGCCAGCAGCTTGGCGGGACAGGGTTCCAATGAGCAGTTCTTC. Protein: CASSLAGQGSNEQFF.

The chain recombines TRBV28 with TRBJ2-1; possibly TRBD2 for D (5 bases). This CDR3 spans 15 amino acids. Germline V gene lookup returns CDR1 MDHEN and CDR2 SYDVKM. Trimming stripped 2 bases from V and 0 bases from J, with 8 bases between. Here the CDR3 DNA reads TGTGCCAGCAGTTTAGGTGGGAGCTCCTACAATGAGCAGTTCTTC. This encodes CASSLGGSSYNEQFF.

The chain joins TRBV28 to TRBJ2-6; D unclear. CDR3 length: 12 residues. The germline gives CDR1 MDHEN, CDR2 SYDVKM. V lost 6 bases to trimming and J lost 3 bases, with 3 bases between them. The CDR3 nucleotides read TGTGCCAGCAGGAGTGGGGCCAACGTCCTGACTTTC. Amino acid sequence: CASRSGANVLTF. Based on the CDR3 plus reference TRBV28 and TRBJ2-6, the full variable domain is DVKVTQSSRYLVKRTGEKVFLECVQDMDHENMFWYRQDPGLGLRLIYFSYDVKMKEKGDIPEGYSVSREKKERFSLILESASTNQTSMYLCASRSGANVLTFGAGSRLTVL.